This record covers a single T cell receptor (beta chain). The antigen remains unidentified. This record belongs to a study of T cell responses to AZD1222 COVID-19 vaccine. As for the study in general: The analysis combined second doses at about 4 or about 12 weeks. Study-level findings and limits: Unmutated variant regions are reportedly targeted by nearly half of spike-specific TCRs.

Only in-frame clones appear in the TCRdb table, and some are missing; sequencing was by immunoSEQ multiplex PCR. Here the sample spans 150,000 or so clones, roughly nine tenths being singletons. The CDR3 has 16 residues. The V gene's germline CDR1 is LGHNA and CDR2 YNFKEQ. V dropped 3 bases and J dropped 7; count of bases not matched to a gene: 6. This specimen was peripheral blood, taken on day 0 of AZD1222 vaccination. The TCR was taken from an adult in good health. The chain carries TRBV4-2 and TRBJ2-2, with 12 bases identical to TRBD2. The CDR3 coding sequence is TGTGCCAGCAGCCAGGCCCTAGCGGGGGGGTTCGGGGAGCTGTTTTTT. Protein: CASSQALAGGFGELFF.